Each of the 4 T cell receptor beta chains below was sequenced from the same sample in a study of blood T cell repertoires in COVID-19 (dated by TCRdb to 2020 to 2021). Receptor amplification or capture employed the immunoSEQ multiplex PCR assay. Held by TCRdb, this immuneACCESS table contains in-frame sequences only and omits some clones. Under half of the omission traces to an unresolved V gene where checked; the cause of the rest is unknown. The sample table contains just under 80,000 clones; only one count was recorded for 82% of them. The top ten clonotypes cover 30% to 40% of the sample. Sequencing was performed on peripheral blood. These receptors were taken from a woman aged 70-85 years with acute or convalescent COVID-19.

The genes are TRBV5-1 and TRBJ2-2; 9 bases match TRBD1. This CDR3 has 16 residues. Unmatched junction bases numbered 9, after V lost 2 bases and J lost 7 bases. The germline gives CDR1 SGHRS, CDR2 YFSETQ. The CDR3 DNA reads as TGCGCCAGCAGCTTTGTTGGACAGGGGAGGAACGGGGAGCTGTTTTTT. This sequence encodes CASSFVGQGRNGELFF.

The V and J genes are TRBV7-2 and TRBJ2-1, with TRBD2 matching 7 bases. The germline V gene encodes CDR1 SGHTA and CDR2 FQGNSA. J gave up 1 base and V 5 bases, and 14 bases lay outside the gene matches. The CDR3 loop spans 18 amino acids. CDR3 sequence (DNA): TGTGCCAGCAGCCCCCTGGCGGGAGTAAAGAAATCCTACAATGAGCAGTTCTTC. The encoded protein is CASSPLAGVKKSYNEQFF.

The V gene is TRBV29-1, the J gene TRBJ1-1, with 8 bases lining up with TRBD1. Unmatched junction bases numbered 5, after V lost 7 bases and J lost 1 base. CDR1 and CDR2 from the germline V gene are SQVTM and ANQGSEA. The CDR3 extends over 13 amino acids. CDR3 nucleotide sequence: TGCAGCGAGACGACAGGGGAGAACACTGAAGCTTTCTTT. As protein: CSETTGENTEAFF.

In this sample, this clone turned up once. The chain uses TRBV7-3 and TRBJ2-1; TRBD2 aligns across 7 bases. CDR3 length: 12 amino acids. With V trimmed by 6 bases and J by 10 bases, 6 bases remained unmatched. The germline gives CDR1 SGHTA, CDR2 FQGTGA. CDR3 nucleotides: TGTGCCAGCAGGTCCCCTAGCGGAGAGCAGTTCTTC. Residues: CASRSPSGEQFF. The full variable domain, rest sourced from reference TRBV7-3 and TRBJ2-1, is GAGVSQTPSNKVTEKGKYVELRCDPISGHTALYWYRQSLGQGPEFLIYFQGTGAADDSGLPNDRFFAVRPEGSVSTLKIQRTERGDSAVYLCASRSPSGEQFFGPGTRLTVL.